A single sample is the source of the 25 T cell receptor beta chains below, sequenced in a study of shared clonotypes between healthy human individuals. The table came from immunoSEQ multiplex PCR; TCRdb's copy has only in-frame clones and leaves some out. The sample contains roughly 480,000 clones, around 79% of which appear only once. Sequenced input: PBMCs. The origin of the receptors is a woman in her 40s in good health. Some clones in this sample may be carry-over from other donors' samples.

The chain combines TRBV30 with TRBJ2-1; 8 bases line up with TRBD1. Trimming removed 2 bases from V and 6 bases from J; junction bases left unmatched: 9. This CDR3 spans 15 amino acids. Germline CDR1 is GTSNPN and CDR2 is SVGIG (reference sequence). The CDR3 region is CAWSTGQGYRNEQFF. In nucleotides, the CDR3 is TGTGCCTGGAGTACAGGACAGGGTTACCGCAATGAGCAGTTCTTC.

This chain's CDR3 is CASSSLGAETQYF. The CDR3 nucleotides are TGTGCCAGCAGCTCCCTAGGGGCAGAGACCCAGTACTTC. V usage is TRBV5-4 and J usage is TRBJ2-5, with a weak D call TRBD1 (5 bases). The CDR3 has 13 residues. V lost 3 bases to trimming and J lost 4 bases, with 10 bases between them. The germline gives CDR1 SGHNT, CDR2 YYREEE (reference sequence). Full variable domain (remainder filled in from reference TRBV5-4 and TRBJ2-5): ETGVTQSPTHLIKTRGQQVTLRCSSQSGHNTVSWYQQALGQGPQFIFQYYREEENGRGNFPPRFSGLQFPNYSSELNVNALELDDSALYLCASSSLGAETQYFGPGTRLLVL.

The chain couples TRBV7-3 to TRBJ2-5; TRBD2 matches 9 bases. This CDR3 contains 15 residues. J lost 4 bases, V lost 5 bases, and 8 bases had no gene match. Germline loops: CDR1 SGHTA, CDR2 FQGTGA. The CDR3 DNA is TGTGCCAGCAGCCGGATGGGGACTAGCTCAGAGACCCAGTACTTC. It codes for CASSRMGTSSETQYF.

This CDR3 reads CASVGRTYNEQFF. The DNA for the CDR3 is TGTGCCAGCGTGGGACGGACCTACAATGAGCAGTTCTTC. This sequence joins TRBV28 and TRBJ2-1; possibly TRBD1 or TRBD2 for D (5 bases each). V was trimmed by 8 bases and J by 2 bases, leaving 10 bases between them. The CDR3 runs to 13 residues. In germline, CDR1 is MDHEN, CDR2 SYDVKM.

This rearrangement joins TRBV5-5 to TRBJ2-7, with D uncertain. The germline CDR1 and CDR2 sequences are SGHKS and YYEKEE (reference sequence). With 0 bases removed from V and 0 bases from J, the gap between germline ends came to 13 bases. The CDR3 extends over 16 amino acids. The CDR3 bases are TGTGCCAGCAGCTTGGACTGGTGGCCTAGCTCCTACGAGCAGTACTTC. Translation gives CASSLDWWPSSYEQYF.

V and J are TRBV4-3 and TRBJ2-6, with 10 bases lining up with TRBD1. The CDR3 totals 18 residues. Germline CDR1 LGHNA, CDR2 YSLEER. J lost 0 bases, V lost 2 bases, and 4 bases had no gene match. As DNA, the CDR3 is TGCGCCAGCAGCCAACCGGGACAGGGGAACTCTGGGGCCAACGTCCTGACTTTC. This encodes CASSQPGQGNSGANVLTF.

This chain uses TRBV7-8 with TRBJ2-3; D is undetermined. V shed 1 base and J shed 0 bases, with 5 bases lying between them. The CDR3 is made up of 14 amino acids. CDR1 SGHVS and CDR2 FQNEAQ come from the germline V gene. The CDR3 sequence: CASSLVVSTDTQYF. The CDR3 DNA follows: TGTGCCAGCAGCTTAGTGGTCAGCACAGATACGCAGTATTTT.

This rearrangement joins TRBV19 to TRBJ2-3; TRBD1 agrees at 8 bases. With V trimmed by 3 bases and J by 5 bases, 13 bases remained unmatched. This CDR3 has 17 amino acids. CDR1 LNHDA and CDR2 SQIVND come from the germline V gene (reference sequence). DNA for the CDR3: TGTGCCAGTAGTATTCGACAGGGGAACATCGGGAGAGATACGCAGTATTTT. This gives the protein CASSIRQGNIGRDTQYF.

V usage is TRBV28 and J usage is TRBJ2-7; 7 bases map to TRBD1. Germline trimming cut 6 bases from V and 1 base from J; bases unmatched to any gene: 3. This CDR3 contains 13 residues. Germline V gene data show CDR1 as MDHEN and CDR2 as SYDVKM. Here the CDR3 reads CASSPGGSYEQYF. In DNA form, the CDR3 reads TGTGCCAGCAGCCCAGGGGGTTCCTACGAGCAGTACTTC.

CDR3 loop: CSVDQGFYGYTF. CDR3 DNA sequence: TGCAGCGTTGATCAGGGGTTCTATGGCTACACCTTC. This chain links TRBV29-1 with TRBJ1-2; the D gene is possibly TRBD1 (6 bases). CDR1 is SQVTM, CDR2 ANQGSEA, per germline. The CDR3 sequence is 12 residues long. V gave up 3 bases and J gave up 4 bases, with 9 bases separating them.

The V and J genes are TRBV27 and TRBJ1-1; D not resolved. Per the germline V gene, CDR1 is MNHEY and CDR2 is SMNVEV (reference sequence). This CDR3 has 15 residues. V shed 3 bases and J shed 0 bases, with 11 bases lying between them. CDR3 nucleotide sequence: TGTGCCAGCAGTTTCGGCTCCTGGGTGAACACTGAAGCTTTCTTT. Amino acid sequence: CASSFGSWVNTEAFF.

V usage is TRBV5-4 and J usage is TRBJ2-3; perhaps TRBD1 as D (5 bases). Trimming pared 1 base from V and 2 bases from J, leaving 8 bases between. Germline V gene data show CDR1 as SGHNT and CDR2 as YYREEE (reference sequence). CDR3 size: 14 residues. CDR3 region: CASSLTGYTDTQYF. CDR3 coding DNA: TGTGCCAGCAGCTTGACAGGATACACAGATACGCAGTATTTT.

The V and J genes are TRBV7-9 and TRBJ1-5; D not resolved. The germline V gene has CDR1 SEHNR and CDR2 FQNEAQ (reference sequence). V lost 3 bases, J lost 4 bases, and 4 bases lay in between. The CDR3 spans 12 residues. CDR3 region: CASSFRNQPQHF. The CDR3 coding sequence is TGTGCCAGCAGCTTTCGGAATCAGCCCCAGCATTTT.

The chain combines TRBV19 with TRBJ1-1; D uncertain. The CDR3 runs to 12 residues. Trimming removed 3 bases from V and 10 bases from J, with 12 bases in between. Per the germline V gene, CDR1 is LNHDA and CDR2 is SQIVND (reference sequence). The CDR3 loop reads CASSIGAEGAFF. DNA for the CDR3: TGTGCCAGTAGTATTGGAGCGGAGGGAGCTTTCTTT.

This rearrangement joins TRBV4-1 to TRBJ2-7, with TRBD1 identical over 12 bases. J was trimmed by 4 bases and V by 2 bases; bases with no gene match: 6. The CDR3 has 16 residues. Germline V gene lookup returns CDR1 MGHRA and CDR2 YSYEKL. CDR3 sequence reads: CASSQYGTGGLYEQYF. DNA for the CDR3: TGCGCCAGCAGCCAATACGGGACAGGGGGCTTGTACGAGCAGTACTTC.

This clone was observed a single time. The CDR3 nucleotides are TGCGCCAGCAGCCAGGTGAATGGGAAAGCTTTCGACAATGAGCAGTTCTTC. This codes for CASSQVNGKAFDNEQFF. V usage is TRBV4-3 and J usage is TRBJ2-1; D remains unclear. Germline-derived CDR1 and CDR2 are LGHNA and YSLEER. Trimming pared 3 bases from V and 5 bases from J, leaving 20 bases between. The length of the CDR3 is 17 residues.

This clone was recorded once. Different DNA sequences within this sample yield the same CDR3. The chain is built from TRBV18 and TRBJ2-1, with 11 bases identical to TRBD2. V shed 3 bases and J 2 bases; nucleotides not matched to a gene: 3. The germline CDR1 and CDR2 sequences are KGHSH and LQKENI. The CDR3 extends over 16 amino acids. CDR3 in amino acids: CASSPPGLAAYNEQFF. The CDR3 DNA reads TGTGCCAGCTCACCTCCGGGACTAGCGGCCTACAATGAGCAGTTCTTC.

The chain links TRBV5-1 to TRBJ1-1; maybe TRBD1 (5 bases). Trimming stripped 4 bases from V and 4 bases from J, with 11 bases between. The CDR3 runs 13 residues. Germline V lookup: CDR1 SGHRS, CDR2 YFSETQ. CDR3 DNA: TGCGCCAGCAGCCAGGTCCAGGGCACTGAAGCTTTCTTT. Translation gives CASSQVQGTEAFF.

The chain combines TRBV29-1 with TRBJ2-5; TRBD2 agrees at 8 bases. J lost 5 bases, V lost 4 bases, and 6 bases had no gene match. This CDR3 comprises 13 residues. Per germline, CDR1 SQVTM and CDR2 ANQGSEA. The CDR3 here is CSVASGRGETQYF. For the CDR3, the DNA is TGCAGCGTTGCGAGCGGGAGAGGGGAGACCCAGTACTTC.

CDR3 nucleotides: TGCGCCAGCAGCCAAGAAGTTGGGAGTACGCAGTATTTT. Translation: CASSQEVGSTQYF. The rearrangement uses TRBV4-3 and TRBJ2-3; TRBD2 is a possible D gene (5 bases). Trimming took 0 bases from V and 8 from J, leaving 9 bases between them. CDR3 size: 13 residues. The germline gives CDR1 LGHNA, CDR2 YSLEER.

In this sample, this clone turned up a few times. The chain joins TRBV4-1 to TRBJ1-4; D is unclear. The CDR3 contains 17 residues. V was cut by 0 bases and J by 3 bases, with 14 bases left in between. Per germline, CDR1 MGHRA and CDR2 YSYEKL. The CDR3 DNA follows: TGCGCCAGCAGCCAAGAGGTCGCGAGTAGGGCTAATGAAAAACTGTTTTTT. As protein: CASSQEVASRANEKLFF.

The chain carries TRBV2 and TRBJ1-2; maybe TRBD1 (5 bases). The germline V gene has CDR1 SNHLY and CDR2 FYNNEI. This CDR3 has 11 residues. The ends were cut back, 8 bases at V and 7 bases at J, with 11 bases in the middle. The CDR3 nucleotides read TGTGCCAGCCACTGGGGGTTTGGCTACACCTTC. This translates into CASHWGFGYTF. The complete variable domain, with remaining parts taken from reference TRBV2 and TRBJ1-2, reads EPEVTQTPSHQVTQMGQEVILRCVPISNHLYFYWYRQILGQKVEFLVSFYNNEISEKSEIFDDQFSVERPDGSNFTLKIRSTKLEDSAMYFCASHWGFGYTFGSGTRLTVV.

The rearrangement joins TRBV25-1 to TRBJ1-6; no definite D call. The CDR3 consists of 14 residues. With 7 bases removed from V and 7 bases from J, the gap between germline ends came to 14 bases. The germline CDR1 and CDR2 sequences are MGHDK and SYGVNS. For the CDR3, the DNA is TGTGCCAGCACCCAAGACCCTCGGAATTCACCCCTCCACTTT. It specifies CASTQDPRNSPLHF.

V usage is TRBV2 and J usage is TRBJ1-2; D is perhaps TRBD1 (5 bases). Trimming took off 8 bases at V and 6 bases at J, with 13 bases between the two ends. The CDR3 covers 12 residues. Germline lookup yields CDR1 SNHLY and CDR2 FYNNEI. This CDR3 is CASSPGTHGYTF. Written as DNA, the CDR3 is TGTGCCAGCTCCCCGGGGACGCATGGCTACACCTTC. The full variable domain, its missing parts supplied by reference TRBV2 and TRBJ1-2, is EPEVTQTPSHQVTQMGQEVILRCVPISNHLYFYWYRQILGQKVEFLVSFYNNEISEKSEIFDDQFSVERPDGSNFTLKIRSTKLEDSAMYFCASSPGTHGYTFGSGTRLTVV.

The V gene is TRBV5-1, the J gene TRBJ2-7; 12 bases map to TRBD2. The CDR3 has 17 residues. Germline trimming cut 3 bases from V and 2 bases from J; bases unmatched to any gene: 9. Germline loops: CDR1 SGHRS, CDR2 YFSETQ. CDR3 loop: CASSSQGLAGMTYEQYF. The CDR3 nucleotides are TGCGCCAGCAGCTCACAGGGACTAGCGGGTATGACCTACGAGCAGTACTTC.